The next 13 T cell receptor beta chains were all read from a single sample in a study of T cells in Graves' hyperthyroidism and ophthalmopathy. Amplification of TCR beta CDR3 regions used RNA as the template. First-round RT-PCR with HTBI primers amplified the TCR CDR3 region. Via MiXCR, TCRdb re-called the multiplex PCR reads, giving one row per CDR3 protein. The data contain just over 550,000 distinct CDR3 sequences, around 42% of them singletons. Sequencing was carried out using peripheral blood or thyroid tissue (not recorded which). The receptors derive from a woman aged 18 to 35 with Graves' hyperthyroidism.

This clonotype was seen a few times. This rearrangement joins TRBV20-1 to TRBJ2-5; 10 nucleotides line up with TRBD2. The CDR3 covers 13 residues. From germline, CDR1 is DFQATT and CDR2 SNEGSKA (reference sequence). With 2 bases clipped from V and 4 bases from J, the junction kept 1 base outside the gene matches. For the CDR3, the DNA is TGCAGTGCTAGAACTAGCGGGACAGAGACCCAGTACTTC. Amino acids: CSARTSGTETQYF.

This clonotype has just a few counts. The germline gene is not matched at one end of the junction; a read error may be the cause. The V and J genes are TRBV2 and TRBJ2-6; 7 positions match TRBD1. The CDR3 has 11 amino acids. Germline lookup yields CDR1 SNHLY and CDR2 FYNNEI. DNA for the CDR3: TGTGCCCGCACCGGGACAGCGGATGAAGCTTTC. Amino acids: CARTGTADEAF.

A remark on this clonotype: It may be a read error: a sequence one base away is much more abundant. The chain couples TRBV24-1 to TRBJ2-1, with D tentatively TRBD2 (6 bases). The germline gives CDR1 KGHDR, CDR2 SFDVKD. The CDR3 has 14 amino acids. The germline V and J ends were trimmed by 5 bases and 10 bases, with 17 bases remaining between them. CDR3 nucleotide sequence: TGTGCCACCAGTGGGGGACTTCCAGCCTACGAGCAGTTCTTC. Translating gives CATSGGLPAYEQFF.

On this clonotype: The junction differs from germline at one of its ends, possibly a read error. V usage is TRBV29-1 and J usage is TRBJ2-7; 10 bases are shared with TRBD1. The CDR3 has 18 residues. Germline lookup yields CDR1 SQVTM and CDR2 ANQGSEA. The CDR3 is CSVEVPGQGTAYSYKQYF. CDR3 in DNA: TGCAGCGTTGAAGTTCCGGGACAGGGGACCGCTTACTCCTACAAGCAGTACTTC.

V usage is TRBV7-6 and J usage is TRBJ2-7; perhaps TRBD1 as D (6 bases). The CDR3 is 16 residues long. The germline CDR1 and CDR2 sequences are SGHVS and FNYEAQ. V shed 6 bases and J shed 1 base, with 19 bases lying between them. CDR3 sequence (DNA): TGTGCCAGCAGTTACACCGGGGCAGGGGTTTCCTACGAGCAGTACTTC. It codes for CASSYTGAGVSYEQYF.

The V call is TRBV20-1, the J call TRBJ2-7; the match to TRBD1 covers 11 bases. The junction had 5 bases not matched to a gene; V was cut back by 7 bases and J by 3 bases. The CDR3 consists of 13 residues. The germline V gene encodes CDR1 DFQATT and CDR2 SNEGSKA (reference sequence). The DNA for the CDR3 is TGCAGTGAAGAGGGGACAGGGGGCTACGAGCAGTACTTC. This encodes CSEEGTGGYEQYF.

The chain is built from TRBV20-1 and TRBJ1-3, with D unresolved. The CDR3 totals 15 residues. Per germline, CDR1 DFQATT and CDR2 SNEGSKA (reference sequence). The V end lost 0 bases, the J end lost 0 bases, and 9 bases lay between the germline ends. The CDR3 DNA follows: TGCAGTGCTAGAGATCTTGCCAACTCTGGAAACACCATATATTTT. The encoded protein is CSARDLANSGNTIYF.

This clonotype was detected many times. The chain uses TRBV2 and TRBJ1-2; no reliable D call. Trimming left V 8 bases short and J 4 bases short, with 17 bases between. Germline V CDR1 and CDR2: SNHLY, FYNNEI. This CDR3 spans 14 amino acids. Here the CDR3 reads CASLRIDMGYGYTF. CDR3 coding DNA: TGTGCCAGCCTCCGGATCGACATGGGCTATGGCTACACCTTC.

The genes are TRBV24-1 and TRBJ1-2, with D unclear. The CDR3 is made up of 14 amino acids. The germline V gene has CDR1 KGHDR and CDR2 SFDVKD. V was shortened by 0 bases and J by 9 bases, with 13 bases between the two germline ends. In DNA, the CDR3 is TGTGCCACCAGTGATTTGGTGAACGGGTGGCGCTACACCTTC. Translation gives CATSDLVNGWRYTF.

A few counts support this clonotype. This rearrangement joins TRBV29-1 to TRBJ2-7, with 7 positions matching TRBD2. The CDR3 is 11 amino acids. J was trimmed by 6 bases and V by 8 bases; bases with no gene match: 7. In germline, CDR1 is SQVTM, CDR2 ANQGSEA. CDR3 sequence reads: CSLWEGREQYF. The CDR3 nucleotides are TGCAGCCTATGGGAGGGACGCGAGCAGTACTTC.

The chain's CDR3 is CASSQGLEYGETQYF. The CDR3 DNA reads TGTGCCAGCAGCCAAGGACTAGAATATGGGGAGACCCAGTACTTC. The chain employs TRBV9 and TRBJ2-5; 7 nucleotides align to TRBD2. V dropped 4 bases and J dropped 5; count of bases not matched to a gene: 11. There are 15 residues in the CDR3. Germline loops: CDR1 SGDLS, CDR2 YYNGEE.

The chain employs TRBV29-1 and TRBJ1-1; D might be TRBD1 (6 bases). Trimming cost V 0 bases and J 2 bases, with 13 bases left between them. CDR3 length equals 15 residues. From germline, CDR1 is SQVTM and CDR2 ANQGSEA. The CDR3 DNA follows: TGCAGCGTTGAAGAGGGATCAGGGGTCAACACTGAAGCTTTCTTT. Translation gives CSVEEGSGVNTEAFF.

The gene calls are TRBV2 and TRBJ2-5, with D possibly being TRBD1 (6 bases). Germline V CDR1 and CDR2: SNHLY, FYNNEI. This CDR3 comprises 14 residues. Trimming took off 8 bases at V and 1 base at J, with 14 bases between the two ends. The CDR3 here is CASLTRQAQETQYF. The CDR3 bases are TGTGCCAGCCTTACCAGACAGGCCCAAGAGACCCAGTACTTC.